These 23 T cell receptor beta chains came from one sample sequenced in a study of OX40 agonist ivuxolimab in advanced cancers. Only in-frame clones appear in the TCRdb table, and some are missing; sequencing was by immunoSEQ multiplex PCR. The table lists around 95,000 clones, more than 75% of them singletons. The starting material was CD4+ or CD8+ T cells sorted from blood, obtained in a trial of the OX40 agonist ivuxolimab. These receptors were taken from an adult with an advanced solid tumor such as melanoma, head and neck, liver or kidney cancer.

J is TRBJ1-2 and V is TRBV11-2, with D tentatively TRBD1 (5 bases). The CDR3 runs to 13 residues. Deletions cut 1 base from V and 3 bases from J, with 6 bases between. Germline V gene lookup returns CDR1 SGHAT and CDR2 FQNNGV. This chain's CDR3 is CASSLGGDYGYTF. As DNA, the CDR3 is TGTGCCAGCAGCTTAGGGGGGGACTATGGCTACACCTTC.

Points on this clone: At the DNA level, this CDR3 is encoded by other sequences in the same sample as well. CDR3 sequence reads: CASSYSGRNTGELFF. CDR3 nucleotide sequence: TGTGCCAGCAGTTACTCGGGGCGAAACACCGGGGAGCTGTTTTTT. The chain carries TRBV6-5 and TRBJ2-2; D may be TRBD1 (5 bases). The V end lost 0 bases, the J end lost 2 bases, and 7 bases lay between the germline ends. Germline V gene data show CDR1 as MNHEY and CDR2 as SVGAGI. The CDR3 loop spans 15 amino acids.

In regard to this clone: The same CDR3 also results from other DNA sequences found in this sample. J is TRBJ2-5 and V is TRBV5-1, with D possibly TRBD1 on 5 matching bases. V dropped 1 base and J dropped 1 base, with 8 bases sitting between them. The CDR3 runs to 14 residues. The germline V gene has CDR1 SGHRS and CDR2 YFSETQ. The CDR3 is CASSLTGSQETQYF. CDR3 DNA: TGCGCCAGCAGCTTGACAGGTTCCCAAGAGACCCAGTACTTC.

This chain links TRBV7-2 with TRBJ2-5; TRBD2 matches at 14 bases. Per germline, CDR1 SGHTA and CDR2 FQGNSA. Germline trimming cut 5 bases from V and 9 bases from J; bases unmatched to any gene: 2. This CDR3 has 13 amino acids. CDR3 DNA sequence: TGTGCCAGCAGCCCGGGACTAGCGGGAGCCCAGTACTTC. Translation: CASSPGLAGAQYF.

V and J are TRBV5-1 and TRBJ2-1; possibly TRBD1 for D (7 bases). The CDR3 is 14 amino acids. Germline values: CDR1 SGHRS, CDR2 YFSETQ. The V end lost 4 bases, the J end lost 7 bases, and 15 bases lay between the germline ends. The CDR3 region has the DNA TGCGCCAGCAGCCAACAGACAGGGAGGAATGAGCAGTTCTTC. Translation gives CASSQQTGRNEQFF.

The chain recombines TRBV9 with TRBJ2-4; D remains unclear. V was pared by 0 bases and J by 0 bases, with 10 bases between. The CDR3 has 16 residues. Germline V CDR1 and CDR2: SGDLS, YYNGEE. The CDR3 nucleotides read TGTGCCAGCAGCGTAGGGGCAGTTCTAGCCAAAAACATTCAGTACTTC. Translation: CASSVGAVLAKNIQYF.

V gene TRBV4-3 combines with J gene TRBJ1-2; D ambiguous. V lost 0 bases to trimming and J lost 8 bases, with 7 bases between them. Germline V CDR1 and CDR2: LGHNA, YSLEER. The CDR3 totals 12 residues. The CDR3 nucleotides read TGCGCCAGCAGCCAAGATACGGGGGGCTACACCTTC. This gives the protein CASSQDTGGYTF.

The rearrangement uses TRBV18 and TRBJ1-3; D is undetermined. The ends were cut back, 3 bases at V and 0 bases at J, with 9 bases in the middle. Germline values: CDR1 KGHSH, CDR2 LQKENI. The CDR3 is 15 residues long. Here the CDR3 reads CASSPGLRSGNTIYF. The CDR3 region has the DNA TGTGCCAGCTCACCTGGACTTCGCTCTGGAAACACCATATATTTT.

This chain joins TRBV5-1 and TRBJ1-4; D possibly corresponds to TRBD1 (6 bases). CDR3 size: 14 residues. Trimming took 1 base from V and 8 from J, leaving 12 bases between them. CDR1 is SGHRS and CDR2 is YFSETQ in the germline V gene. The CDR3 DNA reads TGCGCCAGCAGCTTGTCGACAGGTGGGGAAAAACTGTTTTTT. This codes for CASSLSTGGEKLFF.

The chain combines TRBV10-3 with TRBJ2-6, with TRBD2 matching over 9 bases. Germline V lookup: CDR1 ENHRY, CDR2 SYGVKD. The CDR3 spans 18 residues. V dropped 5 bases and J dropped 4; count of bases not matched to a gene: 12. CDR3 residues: CAISRGGASGTGANVLTF. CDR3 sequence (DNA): TGTGCCATCAGTCGAGGTGGGGCTAGCGGGACCGGGGCCAACGTCCTGACTTTC.

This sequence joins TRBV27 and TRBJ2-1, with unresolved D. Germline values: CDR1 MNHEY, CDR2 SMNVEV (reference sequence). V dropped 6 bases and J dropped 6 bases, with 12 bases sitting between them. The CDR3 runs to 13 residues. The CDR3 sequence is CASRISYLNEQFF. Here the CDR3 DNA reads TGTGCCAGCAGAATATCCTACCTCAATGAGCAGTTCTTC.

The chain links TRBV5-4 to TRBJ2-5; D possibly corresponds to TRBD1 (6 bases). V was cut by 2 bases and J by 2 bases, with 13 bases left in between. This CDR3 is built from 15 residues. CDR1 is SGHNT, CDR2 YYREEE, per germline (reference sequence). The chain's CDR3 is CASSFRTEHQETQYF. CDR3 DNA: TGTGCCAGCAGCTTTCGGACAGAACATCAAGAGACCCAGTACTTC.

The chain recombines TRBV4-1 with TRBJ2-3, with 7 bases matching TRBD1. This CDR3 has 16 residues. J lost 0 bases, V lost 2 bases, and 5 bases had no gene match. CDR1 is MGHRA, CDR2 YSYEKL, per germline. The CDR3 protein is CASSQSTTGSTDTQYF. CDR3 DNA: TGCGCCAGCAGCCAATCTACGACAGGGAGCACAGATACGCAGTATTTT.

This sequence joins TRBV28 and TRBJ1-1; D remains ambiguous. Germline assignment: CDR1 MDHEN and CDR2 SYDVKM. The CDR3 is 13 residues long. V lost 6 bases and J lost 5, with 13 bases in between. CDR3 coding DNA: TGTGCCAGCAGACCACAAGGAGGGACTGAAGCTTTCTTT. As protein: CASRPQGGTEAFF.

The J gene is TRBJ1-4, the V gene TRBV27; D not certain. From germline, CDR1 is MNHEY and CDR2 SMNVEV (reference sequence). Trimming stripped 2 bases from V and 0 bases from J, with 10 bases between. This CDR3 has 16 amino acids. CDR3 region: CASSLERRATNEKLFF. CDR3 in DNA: TGTGCCAGCAGTTTAGAACGCCGAGCAACTAATGAAAAACTGTTTTTT.

The CDR3 bases are TGTGCCAGCGAATCGGCAGGGAGTGATTCACCCCTCCACTTT. Residues: CASESAGSDSPLHF. The V gene is TRBV9, the J gene TRBJ1-6; a weak D match, TRBD1 (5 bases). The CDR3 loop spans 14 amino acids. The V gene lost 7 bases and the J gene lost 8 bases, with 16 bases spanning the gap. Germline V CDR1 and CDR2: SGDLS, YYNGEE.

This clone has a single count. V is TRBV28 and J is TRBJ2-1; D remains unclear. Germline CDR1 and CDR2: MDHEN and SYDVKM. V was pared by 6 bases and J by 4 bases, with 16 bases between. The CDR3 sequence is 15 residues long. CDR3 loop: CASRLDGALYNEQFF. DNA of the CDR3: TGTGCCAGCAGGCTCGACGGAGCCCTGTACAATGAGCAGTTCTTC.

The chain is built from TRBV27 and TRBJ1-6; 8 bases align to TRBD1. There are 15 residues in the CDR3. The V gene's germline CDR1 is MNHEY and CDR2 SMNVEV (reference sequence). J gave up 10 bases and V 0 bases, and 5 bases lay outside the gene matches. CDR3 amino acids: CASSLSQGAWSPLHF. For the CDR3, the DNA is TGTGCCAGCAGTTTATCGCAGGGGGCCTGGTCACCCCTCCACTTT.

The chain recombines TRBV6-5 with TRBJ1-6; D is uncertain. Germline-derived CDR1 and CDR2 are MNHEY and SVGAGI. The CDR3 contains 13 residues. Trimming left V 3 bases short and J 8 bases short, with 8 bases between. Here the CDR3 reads CASSYGKDSPLHF. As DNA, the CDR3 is TGTGCCAGCAGTTATGGCAAGGATTCACCCCTCCACTTT.

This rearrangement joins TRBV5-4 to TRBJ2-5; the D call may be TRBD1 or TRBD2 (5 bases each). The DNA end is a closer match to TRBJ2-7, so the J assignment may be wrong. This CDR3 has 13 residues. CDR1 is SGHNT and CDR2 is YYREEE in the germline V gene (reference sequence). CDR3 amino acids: CASSLGTGYEQYF. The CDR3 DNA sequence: TGTGCCAGCAGCCTAGGGACGGGCTACGAGCAGTACTTC.

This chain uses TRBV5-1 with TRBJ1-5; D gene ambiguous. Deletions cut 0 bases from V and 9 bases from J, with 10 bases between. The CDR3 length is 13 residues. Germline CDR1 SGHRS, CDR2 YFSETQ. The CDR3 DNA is TGCGCCAGCAGCTTGGACAGTAATGGGCCCCAGCATTTT. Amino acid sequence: CASSLDSNGPQHF.

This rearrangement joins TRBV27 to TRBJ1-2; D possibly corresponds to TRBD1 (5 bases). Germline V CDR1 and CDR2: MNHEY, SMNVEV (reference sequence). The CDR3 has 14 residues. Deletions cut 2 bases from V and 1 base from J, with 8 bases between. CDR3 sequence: CASSLGASNYGYTF. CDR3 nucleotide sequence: TGTGCCAGCAGTTTAGGGGCCAGTAACTATGGCTACACCTTC.

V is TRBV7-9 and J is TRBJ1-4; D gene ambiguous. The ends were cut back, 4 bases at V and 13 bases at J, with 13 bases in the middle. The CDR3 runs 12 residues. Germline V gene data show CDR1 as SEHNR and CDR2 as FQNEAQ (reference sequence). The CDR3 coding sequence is TGTGCCAGCAGCTCGGAGGGTCTCGCACTGTTTTTT. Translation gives CASSSEGLALFF. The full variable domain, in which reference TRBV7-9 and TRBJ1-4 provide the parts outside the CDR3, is DTGVSQNPRHKITKRGQNVTFRCDPISEHNRLYWYRQTLGQGPEFLTYFQNEAQLEKSRLLSDRFSAERPKGSFSTLEIQRTEQGDSAMYLCASSSEGLALFFGSGTQLSVL.